The entry that follows covers one T cell receptor beta chain sequence. Its antigen remains unidentified. There are no base qualities to consult, and no much larger clone falls within one base. To demonstrate the VDJtools post-analysis software, TCR beta repertoires were profiled from the peripheral blood of about 13 young patients with multiple sclerosis. The patients with multiple sclerosis were children and adolescents between 6 and 15 years of age. This specimen comes from a study of post-analysis software for immune sequencing data (dated by TCRdb to between 2015 and 2017). Context from the whole study: Recorded disease courses included relapsing-remitting, secondary progressive and progressive-relapsing multiple sclerosis, with some patients lacking subtype annotation. The patient repertoires were compared against approximately ten previously published healthy control repertoires obtained from donors aged 6 to 25 years. A subset of samples was prepared in parallel using single-end sample barcoding, then pooled and co-amplified after Illumina adapter ligation. What the research found in general, with its limitations: Normalized Chao1 diversity was significantly lower in multiple sclerosis patients than controls, suggesting substantial peripheral T-cell clonal expansion. The multiple sclerosis patient group was slightly younger than the control group. Significantly higher frequencies in patients than in controls were found for several TRBV segments, including TRBV5-6, TRBV5-1 and TRBV20-1. Direct clustering with F measure revealed strong co-clustering of samples prepared in the same batch, which led to a batch-effect correction.

The library came from PCR. Sequenced using an Illumina HiSeq 2500. Unique molecular identifiers were incorporated into TCR beta cDNA libraries to reduce PCR and sequencing biases. Every 1 to 10 million input T cells yielded some 500,000 cDNA molecules, meaning each molecule approximated one T cell. The same protocol used for the earlier healthy control dataset was applied to prepare and sequence the patient libraries. Samples belonging to the same batch were prepared together, multiplexed and sequenced on a shared HiSeq lane. The authors' pipeline ran thus. Raw barcoded reads were processed with MIGEC, discarding single-read molecular identifier groups before consensus assembly and CDR3 extraction. VDJtools was used for post-analysis of the clonotype tables, with diversity normalized by down-sampling every dataset to the smallest sample size. To correct batch-related cross-sample contamination, repertoire overlap clustering matched CDR3 amino acid sequences but not nucleotide sequences. TCRdb redid the processing of the public reads, applying fastp at Q25 and MiXCR, and retained in-frame beta chains. Rows with a matching CDR3 protein are joined into one entry that keeps the most common DNA and genes. The V and J calls shown here were made by TCRdb, not taken from the authors' results. This sample gives a few hundred thousand distinct CDR3 sequences in total; about a third of them show up just once. The top ten constitute roughly 13% of the sample.

Via the germline V gene (reference sequence), CDR1 is MNHEY and CDR2 SMNVEV. From the cysteine through the phenylalanine, the CDR3 covers 15 amino acids. CDR3 DNA only is kept here, 45 bases in frame from base 1. This sequence originates from a girl aged 5 to 17 with multiple sclerosis. The sample was blood. The chain is assembled from TRBV27 and TRBJ2-7; the D match is possibly TRBD1 or TRBD2, with 6 bases aligned in each. Judging by the DNA end, TRBJ2-5 fits better; the J call may be wrong. The CDR3 region reads CASSLSGGPQETQYF. Read as DNA, the sequence is TGTGCCAGCAGTTTATCGGGGGGCCCCCAAGAGACCCAGTACTTC.